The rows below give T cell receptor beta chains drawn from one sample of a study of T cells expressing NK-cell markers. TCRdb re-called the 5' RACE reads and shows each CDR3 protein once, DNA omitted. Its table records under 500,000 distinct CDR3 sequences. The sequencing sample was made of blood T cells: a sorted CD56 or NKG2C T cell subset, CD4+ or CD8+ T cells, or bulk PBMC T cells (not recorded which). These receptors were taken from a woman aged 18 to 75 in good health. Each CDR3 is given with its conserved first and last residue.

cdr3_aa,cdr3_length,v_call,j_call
CASSGGVEQFF,11,TRBV5-1,TRBJ2-1
CASIKLAGRNEQFF,14,TRBV12-3/TRBV12-4,TRBJ2-1
CASSLVSTGKGKNIQYF,17,TRBV5-1,TRBJ2-4
CASRPDSLDQPQHF,14,TRBV12-3/TRBV12-4,TRBJ1-5
CASSVGAGAYNEQFF,15,TRBV5-1,TRBJ2-1
CASSLASFGVETQYF,15,TRBV7-2,TRBJ2-5
CASSPGGTGPYEQYF,15,TRBV5-1,TRBJ2-7
CSERGGVGELFF,12,TRBV20-1,TRBJ2-2
CASRGTARGYEQYF,14,TRBV27,TRBJ2-7
CASSLRGPSTDTQYF,15,TRBV13,TRBJ2-3
CASSPPGARAHNEQFF,16,TRBV2,TRBJ2-1
CASSYTSPWGGSLHEQYF,18,TRBV27,TRBJ2-7
CASSQVTENYGYTF,14,TRBV4-2,TRBJ1-2
CATSREQKQGLGTDTQYF,18,TRBV15,TRBJ2-3
CASSQDLPAIVVEGTTYF,18,TRBV4-3,TRBJ1-3
CASSLVGYSNQPQHF,15,TRBV5-8,TRBJ1-5
CASSQDIRTGFQETQYF,17,TRBV4-1,TRBJ2-5
CASSLPLAGRTDTQYF,16,TRBV12-3/TRBV12-4,TRBJ2-3
CASSFRQGSHEQYF,14,TRBV7-2,TRBJ2-7
CASSQVQGQITGELFF,16,TRBV4-3,TRBJ2-2
CASSAGTEAFF,11,TRBV12-3/TRBV12-4,TRBJ1-1
CAISSASGSYEQYF,14,TRBV10-3,TRBJ2-7
CASSRNSLYGYTF,13,TRBV11-2,TRBJ1-2
CASSRTGTVEAFF,13,TRBV2,TRBJ1-1
CASSVGGDWQPQHF,14,TRBV9,TRBJ1-5
CASSRWAGGRNTEAFF,16,TRBV12-3/TRBV12-4,TRBJ1-1
CASSAGTPENTEAFF,15,TRBV12-3/TRBV12-4,TRBJ1-1
CASSEFPVGAGGYEQYF,17,TRBV5-6,TRBJ2-7
CASSLSVLAGSYEQYF,16,TRBV5-1,TRBJ2-7
CASSIRDSSYNEQFF,15,TRBV19,TRBJ2-1
CSVEKGTGGLYEQYF,15,TRBV29-1,TRBJ2-7
CSASRGLSNQPQHF,14,TRBV20-1,TRBJ1-5
CSVVRISYNEQFF,13,TRBV29-1,TRBJ2-1
CASSLGQGAAVQQETQYF,18,TRBV5-1,TRBJ2-5
CASSLGPGPQETQYF,15,TRBV27,TRBJ2-5
CASSSTGLARGASTDTQYF,19,TRBV5-1,TRBJ2-3
CASSPFFRQDYEQYF,15,TRBV3-1,TRBJ2-7
CANSPTSGSTDTQYF,15,TRBV3-1,TRBJ2-3
CASSLDRTVNTGELFF,16,TRBV5-4,TRBJ2-2
CASSLARPLLGTEAFF,16,TRBV7-8,TRBJ1-1
CASSGQWGNTEAFF,14,TRBV6-1,TRBJ1-1
CASRPTGTGDNEQFF,15,TRBV6-2/TRBV6-3,TRBJ2-1
CSARDTSPQVRFTEAFF,17,TRBV20-1,TRBJ1-1
CASPDRLYGYTF,12,TRBV6-1,TRBJ1-2
CASSEGRVAHSGNTIYF,17,TRBV6-1,TRBJ1-3
CASSLFLLAGGYNEQFF,17,TRBV27,TRBJ2-1
CATSDTGTSGSSKPQYF,17,TRBV24-1,TRBJ2-3
CASSTREAGELFF,13,TRBV6-4,TRBJ2-2
CASNLDRGNTEAFF,14,TRBV6-1,TRBJ1-1
CASSPRVGQDTDTQYF,16,TRBV7-9,TRBJ2-3
CASSQDRAGGYEQYF,15,TRBV4-1,TRBJ2-7
CASSLQGNEADTQYF,15,TRBV5-1,TRBJ2-3
CAIRETRNTEAFF,13,TRBV10-3,TRBJ1-1
CASSRDGGNEQYF,13,TRBV12-3/TRBV12-4,TRBJ2-7